The text below deals with one TCR beta chain. Data came from immunoSEQ multiplex PCR; TCRdb stores just in-frame clones and leaves some out. Seen here are roughly 190,000 clones, about 75% observed once, and the top ten hold 8.6%. This sample was included in a study of blood T cell repertoires in COVID-19. This CDR3 is built from 12 residues. V shed 7 bases, J shed 0 bases, and the junction held 0 bases outside the gene matches. Germline CDR1 and CDR2: SQVTM and ANQGSEA. The sequence was obtained from a woman between 45 and 60 years old with active or convalescent COVID-19. This rearrangement joins TRBV29-1 to TRBJ1-3; 7 nucleotides agree with TRBD1. Input material: peripheral blood. The CDR3 reads CSAGGSGNTIYF. CDR3 DNA: TGCAGCGCAGGGGGCTCTGGAAACACCATATATTTT.